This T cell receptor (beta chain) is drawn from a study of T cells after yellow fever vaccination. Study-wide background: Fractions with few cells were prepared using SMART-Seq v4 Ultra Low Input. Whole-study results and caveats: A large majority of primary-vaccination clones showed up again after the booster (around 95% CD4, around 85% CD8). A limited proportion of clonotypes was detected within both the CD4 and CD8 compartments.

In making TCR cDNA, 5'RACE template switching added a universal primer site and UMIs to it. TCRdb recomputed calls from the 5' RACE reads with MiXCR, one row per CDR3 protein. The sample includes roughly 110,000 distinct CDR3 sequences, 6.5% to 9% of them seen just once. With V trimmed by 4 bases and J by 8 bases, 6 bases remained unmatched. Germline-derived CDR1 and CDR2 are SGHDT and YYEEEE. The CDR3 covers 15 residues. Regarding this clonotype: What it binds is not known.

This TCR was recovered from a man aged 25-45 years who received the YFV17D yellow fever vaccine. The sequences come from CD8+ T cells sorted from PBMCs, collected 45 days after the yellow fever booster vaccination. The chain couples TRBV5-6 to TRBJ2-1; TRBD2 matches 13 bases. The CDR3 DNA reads TGTGCCAGCAGCAAATGGACTAGCGGGAGAGATGAGCAGTTCTTC. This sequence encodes CASSKWTSGRDEQFF.